This T cell receptor (beta chain) was observed in a study of early T cells in non-severe SARS-CoV-2 infection (dated by TCRdb to the early 2020s). Some background on the complete study: TCR sequencing used bulk RNA from unsorted whole blood, so alpha and beta chains could not be paired. Beyond this particular receptor, the publication reports: VDJdb matching was skewed toward anti-spike CD8 responses and likely underestimated virus-specific expansions, missing private and CD4 specificities.

This was a case-control study nested in a cohort of healthcare workers in London, UK, who had nasopharyngeal swab PCR tests and blood samples taken every week. Healthcare workers were recruited during the week of the UK lockdown, between 23 and 31 March 2020, and followed weekly for up to 16 weeks. Worth noting for this clonotype: What antigen it recognizes has not been identified. Within one base of it there is no much larger clone, and no base qualities were kept.

Receptor amplification or capture employed 5' RACE. The sequencer listed for this sample is NextSeq 500. The TCR library protocol attached unique molecular identifiers to individual cDNA molecules to correct for sequencing error and PCR bias. Both TCR alpha and beta chains were sequenced, and tight co-correlation was observed between alpha and beta sequence abundances in each sample. Processing in the source paper ran as follows. V gene, J gene and CDR3 annotation of TCR sequences was performed with Decombinator V4. TCRs were defined as expanded if a significant change between any two time points was detected under a Poisson model with p below 0.0001. Abundances of TCRs were expressed as counts per million after normalisation to the total number of TCRs sequenced in each sample. TRAV1-2 paired with TRAJ12, TRAJ20 or TRAJ33 defined MAIT TCRs, while TRAV10 paired with TRAJ18 defined iNKT TCRs. VDJdb, accessed on 1 November 2021, was searched for TCRs annotated for CMV, EBV and SARS-CoV-2, and TCRs annotated for more than one antigen were excluded. The public reads were reprocessed in TCRdb via fastp at Q25 and MiXCR, keeping in-frame beta chains. For every CDR3 protein sequence, its rows merge into one entry that carries the most common genes and DNA. Here the V and J calls rest on TCRdb's processing, not on the authors' analysis. This sample lists about 60,000 distinct CDR3 sequences; about an eighth were detected once. Jointly, the top ten make up roughly 4.2% of the sample.

Spanning cysteine to phenylalanine, the CDR3 consists of 13 amino acids. Just the 39-base CDR3 DNA is kept, in frame starting at base 1. CDR1 and CDR2 were assigned from the germline V gene (reference sequence) as GTSNPN and SVGIG. V gives up 0 bases and J gives up 1 base, and the segment between their germline ends measures 6 bases. This receptor was obtained from an adult who was a healthcare worker with PCR-confirmed SARS-CoV-2 infection or an uninfected control (not recorded which). Rearrangement joined TRBV30 to TRBJ1-1; a confident D gene designation cannot be given. Sequencing was performed on whole blood. The sequence in DNA is TGTGCCTGGAGTGTCGGCGGGAACACTGAAGCTTTCTTT. Its protein reads: CAWSVGGNTEAFF. Supplemented by the reference TRBV30 and TRBJ1-1 proteins around the CDR3, the complete variable domain is SQTIHQWPATLVQPVGSPLSLECTVEGTSNPNLYWYRQAAGRGLQLLFYSVGIGQISSEVPQNLSASRPQDRQFILSSKKLLLSDSGFYLCAWSVGGNTEAFFGQGTRLTVV.